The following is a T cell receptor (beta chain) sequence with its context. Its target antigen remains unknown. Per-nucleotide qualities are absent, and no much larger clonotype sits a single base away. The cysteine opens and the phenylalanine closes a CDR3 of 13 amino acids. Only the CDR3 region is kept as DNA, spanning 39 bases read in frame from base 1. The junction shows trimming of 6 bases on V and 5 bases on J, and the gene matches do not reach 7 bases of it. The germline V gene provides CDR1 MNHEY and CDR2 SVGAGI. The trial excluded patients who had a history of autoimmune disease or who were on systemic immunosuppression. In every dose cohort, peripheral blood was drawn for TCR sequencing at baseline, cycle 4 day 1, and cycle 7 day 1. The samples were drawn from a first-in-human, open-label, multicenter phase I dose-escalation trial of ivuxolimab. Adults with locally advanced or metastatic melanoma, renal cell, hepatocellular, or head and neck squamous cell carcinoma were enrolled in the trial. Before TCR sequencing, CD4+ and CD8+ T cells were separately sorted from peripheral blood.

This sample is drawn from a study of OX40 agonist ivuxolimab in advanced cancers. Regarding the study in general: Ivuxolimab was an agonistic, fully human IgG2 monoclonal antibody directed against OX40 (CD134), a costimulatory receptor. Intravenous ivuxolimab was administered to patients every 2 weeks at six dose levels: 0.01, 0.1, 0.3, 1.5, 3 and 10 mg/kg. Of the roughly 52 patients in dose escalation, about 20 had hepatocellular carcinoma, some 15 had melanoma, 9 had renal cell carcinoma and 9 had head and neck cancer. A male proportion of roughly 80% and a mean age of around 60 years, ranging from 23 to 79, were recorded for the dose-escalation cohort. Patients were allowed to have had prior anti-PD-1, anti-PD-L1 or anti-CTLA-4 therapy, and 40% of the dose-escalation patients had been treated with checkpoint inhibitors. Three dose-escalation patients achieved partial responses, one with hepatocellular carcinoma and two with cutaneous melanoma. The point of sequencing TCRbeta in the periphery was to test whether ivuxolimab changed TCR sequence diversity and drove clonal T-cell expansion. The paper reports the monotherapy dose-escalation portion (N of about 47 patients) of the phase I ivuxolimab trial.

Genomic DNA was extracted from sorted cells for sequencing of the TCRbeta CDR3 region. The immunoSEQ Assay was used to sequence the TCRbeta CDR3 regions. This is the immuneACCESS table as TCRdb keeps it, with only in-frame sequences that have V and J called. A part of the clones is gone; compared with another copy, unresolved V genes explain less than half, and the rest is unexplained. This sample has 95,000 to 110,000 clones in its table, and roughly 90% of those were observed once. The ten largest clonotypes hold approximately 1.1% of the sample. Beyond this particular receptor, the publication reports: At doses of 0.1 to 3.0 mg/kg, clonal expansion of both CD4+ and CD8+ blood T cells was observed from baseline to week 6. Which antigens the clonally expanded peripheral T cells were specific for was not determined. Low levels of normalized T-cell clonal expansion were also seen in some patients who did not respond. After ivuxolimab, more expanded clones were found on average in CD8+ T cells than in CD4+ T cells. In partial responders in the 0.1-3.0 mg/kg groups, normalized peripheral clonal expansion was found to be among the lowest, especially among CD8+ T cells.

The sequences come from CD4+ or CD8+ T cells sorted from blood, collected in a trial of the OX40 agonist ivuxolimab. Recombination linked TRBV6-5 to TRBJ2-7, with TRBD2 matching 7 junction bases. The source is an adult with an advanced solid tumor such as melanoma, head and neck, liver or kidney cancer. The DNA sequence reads TGTGCCAGCAGCAGGACTAGTCCCAACGAGCAGTACTTC. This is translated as CASSRTSPNEQYF.